The 26 T cell receptor beta chains listed next were all sequenced from one sample in a study of control samples from healthy donors and cancer patients. Clones were read by immunoSEQ multiplex PCR, and TCRdb kept only the in-frame ones, dropping some. This table holds about 150,000 clones, about 93% found once. Material for sequencing was PBMCs. All receptors derive from a man aged 55 to 70 with colorectal cancer.

The chain couples TRBV7-9 to TRBJ2-3; 10 bases agree with TRBD2. The CDR3 sequence is 17 residues long. After removal of 5 bases from V and 0 bases from J, the junction contained 8 bases not matched to a gene. Per germline, CDR1 SEHNR and CDR2 FQNEAQ (reference sequence). The CDR3: CASSPSRLAGSTDTQYF. The CDR3 coding sequence is TGTGCCAGCAGCCCTTCCCGACTAGCGGGTAGCACAGATACGCAGTATTTT.

The rearrangement links TRBV7-2 to TRBJ1-2; 7 bases agree with TRBD1. Germline lookup yields CDR1 SGHTA and CDR2 FQGNSA. The CDR3 has 14 amino acids. V gave up 5 bases and J gave up 3 bases; unmatched junction bases: 6. CDR3 amino acids: CASSPTGVHYGYTF. The DNA of the CDR3 is TGTGCCAGCAGCCCCACAGGGGTGCACTATGGCTACACCTTC.

This chain connects TRBV7-9 to TRBJ2-2, with D perhaps matching TRBD2 (6 bases). CDR1 and CDR2 from the germline V gene are SEHNR and FQNEAQ (reference sequence). V lost 1 base to trimming and J lost 3 bases, with 9 bases between them. This CDR3 has 15 residues. The CDR3 nucleotides read TGTGCCAGCAGCTTAGGGGGAGGAGACACCGGGGAGCTGTTTTTT. Its protein product is CASSLGGGDTGELFF.

The genes are TRBV29-1 and TRBJ2-4, with D possibly being TRBD1 (6 bases). The germline V and J ends were trimmed by 8 bases and 3 bases, with 23 bases remaining between them. Germline CDR1 SQVTM, CDR2 ANQGSEA. The CDR3 has 16 residues. This chain's CDR3 is CSSPSSGGTGKNIQYF. CDR3 DNA sequence: TGCAGCTCCCCCTCGTCTGGGGGCACTGGCAAAAACATTCAGTACTTC.

The gene calls are TRBV27 and TRBJ2-3, with D unclear. Germline-derived CDR1 and CDR2 are MNHEY and SMNVEV (reference sequence). The CDR3 runs to 13 residues. V was trimmed by 8 bases and J by 6 bases, leaving 15 bases between them. CDR3 region: CASRRTEVDTQYF. Written as DNA, the CDR3 is TGTGCCAGCCGACGCACGGAAGTGGATACGCAGTATTTT.

The chain combines TRBV20-1 with TRBJ1-5; 11 bases are a match to TRBD1. The CDR3 spans 14 residues. With V trimmed by 3 bases and J by 6 bases, 4 bases remained unmatched. Germline values: CDR1 DFQATT, CDR2 SNEGSKA (reference sequence). CDR3 protein: CSASVGTGGQPQHF. The CDR3 DNA is TGCAGTGCTAGTGTCGGGACAGGGGGTCAGCCCCAGCATTTT.

The J gene is TRBJ1-2, the V gene TRBV5-8; maybe TRBD1 (6 bases). CDR1 and CDR2 from the germline V gene are SGHTS and YDEGEE. This CDR3 spans 15 amino acids. Trimming shortened V by 4 bases and J by 3 bases, and 16 bases separated the two germline ends. Here the CDR3 reads CASSLSRGGHYGYTF. The DNA of the CDR3 is TGTGCCAGCAGCCTCTCACGAGGGGGGCACTATGGCTACACCTTC.

V gene TRBV5-4 combines with J gene TRBJ1-1; D call uncertain. Per germline, CDR1 SGHNT and CDR2 YYREEE (reference sequence). The CDR3 is 15 residues long. The germline V and J ends were trimmed by 1 base and 1 base, with 11 bases remaining between them. As DNA, the CDR3 is TGTGCCAGCAGCTTGATGAGCAGGAGGAACACTGAAGCTTTCTTT. It translates to CASSLMSRRNTEAFF.

In this sample, this clone turned up once. V is TRBV7-9 and J is TRBJ2-1, with no clear D. The CDR3 is 14 residues long. V lost 1 base, J lost 8 bases, and 12 bases lay in between. Per germline, CDR1 SEHNR and CDR2 FQNEAQ (reference sequence). The CDR3 DNA reads as TGTGCCAGCAGCTTAGATACCTCAAAGGATGAGCAGTTCTTC. It is translated as CASSLDTSKDEQFF.

The chain is built from TRBV4-2 and TRBJ1-2; the D is unclear. Per germline, CDR1 LGHNA and CDR2 YNFKEQ. There are 14 residues in the CDR3. V lost 1 base and J lost 4, with 10 bases in between. The CDR3 sequence: CASSQAGQTYGYTF. The CDR3 region has the DNA TGTGCCAGCAGCCAAGCCGGGCAGACCTATGGCTACACCTTC.

The rearrangement joins TRBV2 to TRBJ2-1; TRBD1 might be the D (6 bases). The germline V and J ends were trimmed by 3 bases and 0 bases, with 15 bases remaining between them. The germline CDR1 and CDR2 sequences are SNHLY and FYNNEI. The CDR3 is made up of 17 amino acids. The CDR3 region is CASSDLILRGSYNEQFF. DNA of the CDR3: TGTGCCAGCAGTGACCTCATTCTCAGGGGCTCCTACAATGAGCAGTTCTTC.

The chain recombines TRBV6-1 with TRBJ1-5; 8 positions match TRBD1. Looked up from germline, CDR1 is MNHNS and CDR2 is SASEGT. The CDR3 totals 16 residues. Germline trimming cut 0 bases from V and 7 bases from J; bases unmatched to any gene: 8. The CDR3 DNA sequence: TGTGCCAGCAGTGAAGCAAGGACAGGGCTGGGGCAGCCCCAGCATTTT. The encoded protein is CASSEARTGLGQPQHF.

The genes are TRBV5-1 and TRBJ1-2; no reliable D call. Germline V gene sequence: CDR1 SGHRS, CDR2 YFSETQ. The V end was cut by 0 bases, the J end by 1 base, with 7 bases between. This CDR3 region has 14 residues. The chain's CDR3 is CASSLGDINYGYTF. For the CDR3, the DNA is TGCGCCAGCAGCTTGGGCGACATTAACTATGGCTACACCTTC.

The rearrangement joins TRBV10-3 to TRBJ1-4; 7 bases are shared with TRBD1. The length of the CDR3 is 14 residues. V gave up 6 bases and J gave up 6 bases; unmatched junction bases: 7. Germline CDR1 ENHRY, CDR2 SYGVKD. The CDR3 DNA follows: TGTGCCATCAGGAGGGACAGCGGAGATGAAAAACTGTTTTTT. This gives the protein CAIRRDSGDEKLFF.

This chain uses TRBV5-1 with TRBJ2-5; 9 nucleotides match TRBD2. The CDR3 spans 14 residues. Germline CDR1 SGHRS, CDR2 YFSETQ. The J segment lost 5 bases and the V segment lost 4 bases, leaving 6 bases of the junction unmatched. CDR3 bases: TGCGCCAGCAGCCTTGGGACTAGCACGGAGACCCAGTACTTC. Its translation is CASSLGTSTETQYF.

This chain joins TRBV11-2 and TRBJ2-7, with D tentatively TRBD1 or TRBD2 (5 bases each). Germline V gene data show CDR1 as SGHAT and CDR2 as FQNNGV. The CDR3 spans 15 residues. V lost 1 base to trimming and J lost 1 base, with 11 bases between them. CDR3 DNA sequence: TGTGCCAGCAGCTTAGGAGGGGTAGGGTCCTACGAGCAGTACTTC. Its protein is CASSLGGVGSYEQYF.

CDR3 DNA sequence: TGTGCCAGCAGTTTAGGTGAACCCTACGAGCAGTACTTC. Translated, it gives CASSLGEPYEQYF. The chain combines TRBV12-3 or TRBV12-4 with TRBJ2-7; D call uncertain. V was cut by 1 base and J by 2 bases, with 6 bases left in between. This CDR3 contains 13 residues.

This chain joins TRBV5-1 and TRBJ1-4; D call uncertain. Germline assignment: CDR1 SGHRS and CDR2 YFSETQ. CDR3 size: 15 residues. Trimming stripped 0 bases from V and 8 bases from J, with 14 bases between. The CDR3 DNA reads TGCGCCAGCAGCTTGGCCGGGGAGGTCGGGGAAAAACTGTTTTTT. This codes for CASSLAGEVGEKLFF.

The V and J genes are TRBV29-1 and TRBJ1-5; TRBD1 aligns across 7 bases. Germline CDR1 SQVTM, CDR2 ANQGSEA. With 4 bases clipped from V and 5 bases from J, the junction kept 2 bases outside the gene matches. The CDR3 is 12 amino acids. CDR3: CSVVQGDQPQHF. CDR3 sequence (DNA): TGCAGCGTTGTTCAGGGGGATCAGCCCCAGCATTTT.

The chain joins TRBV6-6 to TRBJ1-1; D is ambiguous. V lost 6 bases and J lost 1, with 9 bases in between. The CDR3 length is 13 residues. The germline gives CDR1 MNHNY, CDR2 SVGAGI (reference sequence). The CDR3 sequence is CASRFQANTEAFF. CDR3 coding DNA: TGTGCCAGCAGATTTCAGGCGAACACTGAAGCTTTCTTT.

This chain uses TRBV7-9 with TRBJ1-4, with TRBD1 matching over 9 bases. Trimming took 5 bases from V and 8 from J; bases not matched to a gene: 6. This CDR3 has 14 residues. The germline V gene encodes CDR1 SEHNR and CDR2 FQNEAQ (reference sequence). The chain's CDR3 is CASSPRTGEEKLFF. The DNA for the CDR3 is TGTGCCAGCAGCCCCCGGACAGGGGAGGAAAAACTGTTTTTT.

This chain connects TRBV5-1 to TRBJ2-7; D remains ambiguous. V was shortened by 0 bases and J by 3 bases, with 4 bases between the two germline ends. Germline V gives CDR1 SGHRS, CDR2 YFSETQ. The CDR3 is 12 residues long. Written as DNA, the CDR3 is TGCGCCAGCAGCTTGGCGCGCTACGAGCAGTACTTC. It is translated as CASSLARYEQYF. The whole variable domain, filled in from reference TRBV5-1 and TRBJ2-7, reads KAGVTQTPRYLIKTRGQQVTLSCSPISGHRSVSWYQQTPGQGLQFLFEYFSETQRNKGNFPGRFSGRQFSNSRSEMNVSTLELGDSALYLCASSLARYEQYFGPGTRLTVT.

The chain carries TRBV29-1 and TRBJ1-1, with D possibly matching TRBD1 (5 bases). This CDR3 is 13 amino acids long. V was shortened by 7 bases and J by 0 bases, with 12 bases between the two germline ends. Germline CDR1 is SQVTM and CDR2 is ANQGSEA. The CDR3 region is CSARQTLNTEAFF. CDR3 bases: TGCAGCGCCCGACAGACTTTGAACACTGAAGCTTTCTTT. The complete variable domain, with remaining parts taken from reference TRBV29-1 and TRBJ1-1, reads SAVISQKPSRDICQRGTSLTIQCQVDSQVTMMFWYRQQPGQSLTLIATANQGSEATYESGFVIDKFPISRPNLTFSTLTVSNMSPEDSSIYLCSARQTLNTEAFFGQGTRLTVV.

The J gene is TRBJ2-3, the V gene TRBV5-1, with D perhaps matching TRBD1 (7 bases). Trimming removed 6 bases at V and 4 bases at J, with 15 bases between. Germline V gene sequence: CDR1 SGHRS, CDR2 YFSETQ. The CDR3 spans 14 residues. CDR3 in amino acids: CASKRQGLADTQYF. The CDR3 DNA reads as TGCGCCAGCAAGAGACAGGGACTCGCAGATACGCAGTATTTT.

This chain joins TRBV23-1 and TRBJ1-4; D remains ambiguous. TRBV23-1 is noted as an ORF with a role that remains uncertain. V lost 2 bases and J lost 4, with 20 bases in between. CDR3 length equals 18 residues. The CDR3 DNA reads TGCGCCAGCAGTCAACCCCGCTCTGATCTGCAGCTTAATGAAAAACTGTTTTTT. This gives the protein CASSQPRSDLQLNEKLFF.

The V and J genes are TRBV5-6 and TRBJ1-1; TRBD1 might be the D (5 bases). This CDR3 contains 14 residues. Trimming removed 4 bases at V and 5 bases at J, with 15 bases between. Germline V CDR1 and CDR2: SGHDT, YYEEEE. CDR3 DNA sequence: TGTGCCAGCAGCCAAAGCGGGGGGAAGACTGAAGCTTTCTTT. This sequence encodes CASSQSGGKTEAFF.